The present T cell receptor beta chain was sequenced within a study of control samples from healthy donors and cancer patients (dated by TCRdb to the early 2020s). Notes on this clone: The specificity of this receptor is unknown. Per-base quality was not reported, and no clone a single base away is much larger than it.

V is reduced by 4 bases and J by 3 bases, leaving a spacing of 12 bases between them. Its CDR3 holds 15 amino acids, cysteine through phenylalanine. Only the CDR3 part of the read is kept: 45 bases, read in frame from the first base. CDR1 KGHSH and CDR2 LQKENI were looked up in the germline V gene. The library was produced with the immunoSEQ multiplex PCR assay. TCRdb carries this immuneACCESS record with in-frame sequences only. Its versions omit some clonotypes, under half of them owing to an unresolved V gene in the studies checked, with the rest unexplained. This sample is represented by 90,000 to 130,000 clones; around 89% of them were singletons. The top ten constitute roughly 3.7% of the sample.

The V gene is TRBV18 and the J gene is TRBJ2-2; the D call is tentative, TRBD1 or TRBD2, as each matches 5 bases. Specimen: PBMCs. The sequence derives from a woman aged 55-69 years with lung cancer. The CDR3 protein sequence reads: CASSHGDGDTGELFF. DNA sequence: TGTGCCAGCTCACACGGGGACGGCGACACCGGGGAGCTGTTTTTT.